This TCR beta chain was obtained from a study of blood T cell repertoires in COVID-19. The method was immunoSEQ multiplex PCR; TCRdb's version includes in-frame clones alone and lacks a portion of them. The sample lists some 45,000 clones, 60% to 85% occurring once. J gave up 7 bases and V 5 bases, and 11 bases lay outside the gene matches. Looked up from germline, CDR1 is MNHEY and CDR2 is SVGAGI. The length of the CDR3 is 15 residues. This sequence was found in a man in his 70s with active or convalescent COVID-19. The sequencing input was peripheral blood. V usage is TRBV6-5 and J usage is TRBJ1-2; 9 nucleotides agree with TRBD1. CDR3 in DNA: TGTGCCAGCAGTCAAAACCCCTCGACAGGGGGTGGCTACACCTTC. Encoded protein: CASSQNPSTGGGYTF.